The clone carrying this TCR beta chain was seen only once. Using immunoSEQ multiplex PCR, the repertoire was profiled, and TCRdb retains in-frame clones only, with some absent. The table shows 200,000 to 250,000 clones, with around 84% occurring only once. This entry belongs to a study of blood T cell repertoires in COVID-19. The V gene's germline CDR1 is SGHAT and CDR2 FQNNGV. V lost 5 bases, J lost 7 bases, and 11 bases stayed unmatched. The length of the CDR3 is 14 residues. The sample taken for sequencing was PBMCs or T cells enriched from blood (not recorded which). This receptor was taken from a woman aged 40 to 55 who had recovered from COVID-19. V and J are TRBV11-2 and TRBJ2-7, with TRBD2 matching 7 bases. The CDR3 reads CASSQIRGRGEQYF. CDR3 nucleotides: TGTGCCAGCAGCCAGATTCGCGGGAGAGGAGAGCAGTACTTC.